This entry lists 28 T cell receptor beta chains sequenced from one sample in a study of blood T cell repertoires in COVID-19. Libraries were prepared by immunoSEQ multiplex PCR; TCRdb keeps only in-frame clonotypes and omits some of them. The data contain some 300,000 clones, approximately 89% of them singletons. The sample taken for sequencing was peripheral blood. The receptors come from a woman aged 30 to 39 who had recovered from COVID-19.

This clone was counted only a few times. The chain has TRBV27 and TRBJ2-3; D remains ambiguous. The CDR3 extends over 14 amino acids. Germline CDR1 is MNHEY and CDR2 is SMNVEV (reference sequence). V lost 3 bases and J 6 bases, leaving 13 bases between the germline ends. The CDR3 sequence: CASSFQAVGDTQYF. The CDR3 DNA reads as TGTGCCAGCAGTTTCCAGGCTGTTGGTGATACGCAGTATTTT.

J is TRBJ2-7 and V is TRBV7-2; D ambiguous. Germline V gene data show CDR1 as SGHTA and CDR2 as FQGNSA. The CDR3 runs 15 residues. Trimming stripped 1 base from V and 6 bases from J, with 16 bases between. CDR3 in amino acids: CASSLGPHPSSEQYF. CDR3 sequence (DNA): TGTGCCAGCAGCTTAGGCCCGCATCCTTCGAGCGAGCAGTACTTC.

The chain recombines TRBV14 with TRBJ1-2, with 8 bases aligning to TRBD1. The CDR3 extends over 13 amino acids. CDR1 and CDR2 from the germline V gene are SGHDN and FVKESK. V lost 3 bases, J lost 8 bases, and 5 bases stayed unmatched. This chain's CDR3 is CASSQWTGKGYTF. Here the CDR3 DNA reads TGTGCCAGCAGCCAGTGGACAGGGAAGGGCTACACCTTC. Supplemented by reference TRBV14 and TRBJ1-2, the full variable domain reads EAGVTQFPSHSVIEKGQTVTLRCDPISGHDNLYWYRRVMGKEIKFLLHFVKESKQDESGMPNNRFLAERTGGTYSTLKVQPAELEDSGVYFCASSQWTGKGYTFGSGTRLTVV.

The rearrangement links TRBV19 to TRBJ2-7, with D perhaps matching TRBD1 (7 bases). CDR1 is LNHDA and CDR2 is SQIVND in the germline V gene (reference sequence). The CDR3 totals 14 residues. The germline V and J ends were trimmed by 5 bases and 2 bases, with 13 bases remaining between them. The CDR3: CASSFQGGTYEQYF. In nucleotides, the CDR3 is TGTGCCAGTAGTTTTCAGGGGGGAACCTACGAGCAGTACTTC.

CDR3 amino acids: CAIKAGQGGEKLFF. The CDR3 DNA follows: TGTGCCATCAAGGCGGGGCAGGGTGGAGAAAAACTGTTTTTT. J is TRBJ1-4 and V is TRBV10-3, with a tentative D call TRBD1 (5 bases). Trimming removed 7 bases from V and 8 bases from J, with 17 bases in between. Germline V gene data show CDR1 as ENHRY and CDR2 as SYGVKD. The CDR3 is made up of 14 amino acids.

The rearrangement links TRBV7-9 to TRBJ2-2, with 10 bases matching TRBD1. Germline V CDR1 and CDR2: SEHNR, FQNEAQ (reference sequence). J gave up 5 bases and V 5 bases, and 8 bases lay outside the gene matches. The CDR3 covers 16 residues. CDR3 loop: CASSRRDRGRTGELFF. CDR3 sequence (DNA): TGTGCCAGCAGCCGCCGGGACAGGGGAAGGACCGGGGAGCTGTTTTTT.

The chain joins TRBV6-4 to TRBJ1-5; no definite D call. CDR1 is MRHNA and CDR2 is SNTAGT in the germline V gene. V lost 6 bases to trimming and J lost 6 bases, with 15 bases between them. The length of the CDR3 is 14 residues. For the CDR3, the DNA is TGTGCCAGCAGAGAGAGAAATCCTAGTCAGCCCCAGCATTTT. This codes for CASRERNPSQPQHF.

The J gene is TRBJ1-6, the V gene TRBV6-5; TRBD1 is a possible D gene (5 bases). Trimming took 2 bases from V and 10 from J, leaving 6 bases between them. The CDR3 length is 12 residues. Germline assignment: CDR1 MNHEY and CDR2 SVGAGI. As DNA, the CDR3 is TGTGCCAGCAGTTACAGGGGATCACCCCTCCACTTT. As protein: CASSYRGSPLHF.

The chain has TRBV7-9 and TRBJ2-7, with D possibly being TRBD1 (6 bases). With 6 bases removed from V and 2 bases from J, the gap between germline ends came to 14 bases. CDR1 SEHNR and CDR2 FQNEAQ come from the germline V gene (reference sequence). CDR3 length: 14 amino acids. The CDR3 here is CASSPRDKTYEQYF. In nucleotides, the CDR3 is TGTGCCAGCAGTCCCCGGGACAAGACCTACGAGCAGTACTTC.

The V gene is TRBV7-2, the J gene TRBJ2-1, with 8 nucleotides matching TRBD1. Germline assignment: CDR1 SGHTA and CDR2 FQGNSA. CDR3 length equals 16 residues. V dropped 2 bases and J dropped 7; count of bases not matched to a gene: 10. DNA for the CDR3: TGTGCCAGCAGCTTACGTCAGGGGGCGCAGCGTAATGAGCAGTTCTTC. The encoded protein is CASSLRQGAQRNEQFF.

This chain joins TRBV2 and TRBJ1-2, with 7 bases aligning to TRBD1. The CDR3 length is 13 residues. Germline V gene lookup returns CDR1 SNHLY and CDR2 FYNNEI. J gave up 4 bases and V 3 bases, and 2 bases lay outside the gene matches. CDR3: CASSEEGAYGYTF. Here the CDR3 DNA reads TGTGCCAGCAGTGAGGAGGGGGCCTATGGCTACACCTTC.

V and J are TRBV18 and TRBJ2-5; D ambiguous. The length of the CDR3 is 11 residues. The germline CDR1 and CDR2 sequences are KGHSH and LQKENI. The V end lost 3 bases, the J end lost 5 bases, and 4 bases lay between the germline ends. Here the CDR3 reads CASSPGETQYF. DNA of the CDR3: TGTGCCAGCTCACCCGGGGAGACCCAGTACTTC.

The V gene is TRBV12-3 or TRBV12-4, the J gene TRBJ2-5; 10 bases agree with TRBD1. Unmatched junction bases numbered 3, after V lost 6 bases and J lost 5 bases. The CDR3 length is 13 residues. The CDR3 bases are TGTGCCAGCAGGAGGGGACAGGGGGAGACCCAGTACTTC. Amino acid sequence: CASRRGQGETQYF.

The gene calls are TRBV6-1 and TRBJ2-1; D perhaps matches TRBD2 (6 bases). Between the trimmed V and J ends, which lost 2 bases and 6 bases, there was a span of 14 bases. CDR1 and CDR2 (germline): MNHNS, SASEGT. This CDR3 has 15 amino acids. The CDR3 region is CASSEYPGRINEQFF. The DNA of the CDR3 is TGTGCCAGCAGTGAATACCCGGGGAGGATCAATGAGCAGTTCTTC.

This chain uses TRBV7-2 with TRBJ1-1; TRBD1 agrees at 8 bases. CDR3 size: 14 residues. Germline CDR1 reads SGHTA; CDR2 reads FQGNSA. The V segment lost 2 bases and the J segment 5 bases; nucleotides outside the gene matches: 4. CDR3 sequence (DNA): TGTGCCAGCAGCTTAACAACAGGGGGAACTGAAGCTTTCTTT. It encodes CASSLTTGGTEAFF.

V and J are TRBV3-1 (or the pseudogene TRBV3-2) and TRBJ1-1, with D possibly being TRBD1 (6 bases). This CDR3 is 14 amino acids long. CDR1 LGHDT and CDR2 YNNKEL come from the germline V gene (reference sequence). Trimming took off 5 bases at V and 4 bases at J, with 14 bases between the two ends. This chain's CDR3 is CASSNKGVGTEAFF. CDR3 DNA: TGTGCCAGCAGCAATAAGGGGGTGGGCACTGAAGCTTTCTTT.

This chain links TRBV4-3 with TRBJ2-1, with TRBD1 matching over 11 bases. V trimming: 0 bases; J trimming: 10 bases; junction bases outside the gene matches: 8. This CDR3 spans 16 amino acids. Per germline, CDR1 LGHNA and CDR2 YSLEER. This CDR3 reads CASSQDRSRTGGEQFF. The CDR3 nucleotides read TGCGCCAGCAGCCAAGATAGGTCTCGGACAGGGGGCGAGCAGTTCTTC.

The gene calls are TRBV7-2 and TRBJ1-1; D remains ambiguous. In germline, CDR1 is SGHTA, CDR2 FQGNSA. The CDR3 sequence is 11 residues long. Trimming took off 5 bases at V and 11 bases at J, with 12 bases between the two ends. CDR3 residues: CASSPRPVAFF. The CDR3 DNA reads TGTGCCAGCAGCCCTAGGCCCGTGGCTTTCTTT.

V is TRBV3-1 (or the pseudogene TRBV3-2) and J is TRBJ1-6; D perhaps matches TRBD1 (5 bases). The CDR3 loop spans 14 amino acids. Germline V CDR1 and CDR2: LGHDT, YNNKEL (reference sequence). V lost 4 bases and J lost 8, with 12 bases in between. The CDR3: CASSLQGGDSPLHF. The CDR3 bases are TGTGCCAGCAGCCTCCAGGGCGGTGATTCACCCCTCCACTTT.

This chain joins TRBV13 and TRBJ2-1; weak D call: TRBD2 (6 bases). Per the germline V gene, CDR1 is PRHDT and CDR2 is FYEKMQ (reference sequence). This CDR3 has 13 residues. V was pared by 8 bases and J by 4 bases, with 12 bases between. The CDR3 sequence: CASAAGLYNEQFF. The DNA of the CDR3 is TGTGCCAGCGCTGCGGGACTGTACAATGAGCAGTTCTTC.

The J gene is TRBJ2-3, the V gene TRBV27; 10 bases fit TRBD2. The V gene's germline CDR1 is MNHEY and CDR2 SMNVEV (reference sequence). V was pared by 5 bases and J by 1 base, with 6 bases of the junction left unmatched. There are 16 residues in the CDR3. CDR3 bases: TGTGCCAGCAGTCAACCCGGGACTAGCGGCACAGATACGCAGTATTTT. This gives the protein CASSQPGTSGTDTQYF.

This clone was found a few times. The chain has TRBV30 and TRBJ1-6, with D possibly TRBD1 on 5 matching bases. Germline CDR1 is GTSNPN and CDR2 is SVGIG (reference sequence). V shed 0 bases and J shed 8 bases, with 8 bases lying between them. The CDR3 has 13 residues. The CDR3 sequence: CAWSVQEYSPLHF. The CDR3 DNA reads TGTGCCTGGAGTGTACAGGAGTATTCACCCCTCCACTTT.

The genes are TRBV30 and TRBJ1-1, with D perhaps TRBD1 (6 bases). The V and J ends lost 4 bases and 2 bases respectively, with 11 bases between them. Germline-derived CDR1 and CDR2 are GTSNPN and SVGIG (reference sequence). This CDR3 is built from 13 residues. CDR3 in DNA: TGTGCCTGGAAGGAACAGGGCAACACTGAAGCTTTCTTT. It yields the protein CAWKEQGNTEAFF. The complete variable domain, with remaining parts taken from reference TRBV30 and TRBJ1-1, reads SQTIHQWPATLVQPVGSPLSLECTVEGTSNPNLYWYRQAAGRGLQLLFYSVGIGQISSEVPQNLSASRPQDRQFILSSKKLLLSDSGFYLCAWKEQGNTEAFFGQGTRLTVV.

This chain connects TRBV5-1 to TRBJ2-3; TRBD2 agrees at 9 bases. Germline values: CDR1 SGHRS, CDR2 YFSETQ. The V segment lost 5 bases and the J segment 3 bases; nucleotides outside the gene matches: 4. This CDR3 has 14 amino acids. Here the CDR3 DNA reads TGCGCCAGCAGTTATAGCGGGGGTACAGATACGCAGTATTTT. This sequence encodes CASSYSGGTDTQYF.

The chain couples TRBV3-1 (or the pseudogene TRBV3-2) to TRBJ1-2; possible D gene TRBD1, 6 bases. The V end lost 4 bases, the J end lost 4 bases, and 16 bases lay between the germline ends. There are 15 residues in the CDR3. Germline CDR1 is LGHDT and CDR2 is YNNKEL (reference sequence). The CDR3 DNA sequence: TGTGCCAGCAGCCGAGATCCAGGGGCCCCCTATGGCTACACCTTC. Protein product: CASSRDPGAPYGYTF.

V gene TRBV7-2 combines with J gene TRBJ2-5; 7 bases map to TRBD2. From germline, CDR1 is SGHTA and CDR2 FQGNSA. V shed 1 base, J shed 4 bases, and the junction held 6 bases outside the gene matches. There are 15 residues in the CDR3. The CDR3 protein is CASSLGGGGGETQYF. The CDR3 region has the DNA TGTGCCAGCAGCTTAGGTGGGGGGGGAGGAGAGACCCAGTACTTC.

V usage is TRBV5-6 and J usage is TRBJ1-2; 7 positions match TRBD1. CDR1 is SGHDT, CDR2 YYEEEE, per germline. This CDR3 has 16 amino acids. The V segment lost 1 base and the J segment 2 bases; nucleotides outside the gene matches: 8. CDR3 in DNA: TGTGCCAGCAGCTTGCTAGGGGTACAGGGGAACTATGGCTACACCTTC. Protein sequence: CASSLLGVQGNYGYTF.

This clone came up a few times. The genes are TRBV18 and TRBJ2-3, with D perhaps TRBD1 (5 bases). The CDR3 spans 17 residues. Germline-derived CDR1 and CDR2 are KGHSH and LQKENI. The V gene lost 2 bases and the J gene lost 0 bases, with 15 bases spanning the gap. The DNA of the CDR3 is TGTGCCAGCTCACCAAATGTGGCCAGGGCAAGCACAGATACGCAGTATTTT. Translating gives CASSPNVARASTDTQYF. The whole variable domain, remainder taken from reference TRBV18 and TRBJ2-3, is NAGVMQNPRHLVRRRGQEARLRCSPMKGHSHVYWYRQLPEEGLKFMVYLQKENIIDESGMPKERFSAEFPKEGPSILRIQQVVRGDSAAYFCASSPNVARASTDTQYFGPGTRLTVL.